The 18 T cell receptor beta chains below come from one sample, sequenced in a study of blood T cell repertoires in COVID-19. This table comes from immunoSEQ multiplex PCR, and its TCRdb copy is limited to in-frame clones, with some not included. The sample records over 300,000 clones, approximately 84% being singletons. Source material: PBMCs or T cells enriched from blood (not recorded which). These receptors all stem from a woman between 18 and 29 years old who had recovered from COVID-19.

This chain uses TRBV30 with TRBJ1-2; no clear D gene. Germline assignment: CDR1 GTSNPN and CDR2 SVGIG (reference sequence). Between the trimmed V and J ends, which lost 1 base and 4 bases, there was a span of 10 bases. CDR3 size: 13 residues. CDR3 nucleotide sequence: TGTGCCTGGAGTGCGGTAGAGGGCTATGGCTACACCTTC. Amino acid sequence: CAWSAVEGYGYTF.

V and J are TRBV27 and TRBJ1-5, with D unresolved. V was cut by 6 bases and J by 0 bases, with 9 bases left in between. Germline V lookup: CDR1 MNHEY, CDR2 SMNVEV (reference sequence). The CDR3 length is 14 residues. CDR3 protein: CASRAVYSNQPQHF. CDR3 coding DNA: TGTGCCAGCAGGGCGGTTTATAGCAATCAGCCCCAGCATTTT.

The chain recombines TRBV4-1 with TRBJ2-1; TRBD2 matches at 9 bases. CDR1 MGHRA and CDR2 YSYEKL come from the germline V gene. The CDR3 extends over 14 amino acids. V trimming: 6 bases; J trimming: 7 bases; junction bases outside the gene matches: 7. CDR3 protein: CASRSSGGINEQFF. The CDR3 DNA is TGCGCCAGCAGGAGTAGCGGGGGAATAAATGAGCAGTTCTTC.

V is TRBV11-2 and J is TRBJ1-4, with D perhaps TRBD1 (5 bases). The CDR3 extends over 13 amino acids. CDR1 is SGHAT, CDR2 FQNNGV, per germline. V lost 0 bases and J 12 bases, leaving 11 bases between the germline ends. The DNA for the CDR3 is TGTGCCAGCAGCTTAGATCCAGGGTTTGAACTGTTTTTT. Translation gives CASSLDPGFELFF.

The chain is built from TRBV18 and TRBJ1-5; D may be TRBD1 (5 bases). The V end was cut by 1 base, the J end by 3 bases, with 10 bases between. The germline V gene encodes CDR1 KGHSH and CDR2 LQKENI. CDR3 length equals 15 residues. CDR3 in DNA: TGTGCCAGCTCACCACTGGAAGGGGCCAATCAGCCCCAGCATTTT. Amino acids: CASSPLEGANQPQHF.

This chain links TRBV30 with TRBJ1-2; maybe TRBD1 (5 bases). This CDR3 is built from 12 residues. Germline lookup yields CDR1 GTSNPN and CDR2 SVGIG (reference sequence). Between the trimmed V and J ends, which lost 2 bases and 2 bases, there was a span of 6 bases. The chain's CDR3 is CAWSTGNYGYTF. The DNA for the CDR3 is TGTGCCTGGAGTACAGGCAACTATGGCTACACCTTC.

The chain employs TRBV25-1 and TRBJ2-2; D unclear. CDR1 and CDR2 from the germline V gene are MGHDK and SYGVNS. V dropped 3 bases and J dropped 4 bases, with 9 bases sitting between them. The CDR3 has 14 amino acids. This chain's CDR3 is CASSDQRITGELFF. DNA of the CDR3: TGTGCCAGCAGTGATCAGAGGATCACCGGGGAGCTGTTTTTT.

This chain connects TRBV10-3 to TRBJ2-3; TRBD1 agrees at 9 bases. V shed 11 bases and J 5 bases; nucleotides not matched to a gene: 14. CDR1 is ENHRY, CDR2 SYGVKD, per germline. CDR3 length: 15 residues. This chain's CDR3 is CAVSGKGQGEDTQYF. CDR3 in DNA: TGTGCCGTATCAGGGAAGGGACAGGGAGAAGATACGCAGTATTTT.

This chain joins TRBV29-1 and TRBJ2-1; 14 bases match TRBD2. The CDR3 has 16 amino acids. Germline trimming cut 3 bases from V and 1 base from J; bases unmatched to any gene: 2. The germline gives CDR1 SQVTM, CDR2 ANQGSEA. The CDR3 region is CSVEGLAGASYNEQFF. Written as DNA, the CDR3 is TGCAGCGTTGAGGGACTAGCGGGAGCATCCTACAATGAGCAGTTCTTC.

The J gene is TRBJ2-2, the V gene TRBV10-3, with 13 positions matching TRBD2. CDR1 and CDR2 from the germline V gene are ENHRY and SYGVKD. The V and J ends lost 0 bases and 6 bases, in that order; junction bases with no gene match: 4. This CDR3 comprises 17 residues. The CDR3 sequence: CAISESPGLAGPGELFF. The CDR3, as DNA: TGTGCCATCAGTGAGTCGCCGGGACTAGCGGGGCCCGGGGAGCTGTTTTTT.

The chain links TRBV7-9 to TRBJ1-5; TRBD1 matches at 10 bases. The CDR3 consists of 16 residues. V was clipped by 1 base and J by 4 bases; unmatched bases: 4. The germline V gene encodes CDR1 SEHNR and CDR2 FQNEAQ (reference sequence). The CDR3 nucleotides read TGTGCCAGCAGCTTAGGGACAGGGGGTACAAATCAGCCCCAGCATTTT. Its translation: CASSLGTGGTNQPQHF.

The chain employs TRBV19 and TRBJ2-2; no firm D call. V was trimmed by 7 bases and J by 8 bases, leaving 14 bases between them. From germline, CDR1 is LNHDA and CDR2 SQIVND (reference sequence). This CDR3 is built from 13 residues. CDR3 sequence (DNA): TGTGCCAGTACCCATCAACAAGTGGGGGAGCTGTTTTTT. Its protein product is CASTHQQVGELFF.

The V and J genes are TRBV6-5 and TRBJ2-4; a weak D match, TRBD1 (6 bases). Germline V gene data show CDR1 as MNHEY and CDR2 as SVGAGI. The CDR3 runs to 12 residues. V lost 8 bases to trimming and J lost 2 bases, with 7 bases between them. The CDR3 here is CASRDTKNIQYF. The DNA for the CDR3 is TGTGCCAGCCGGGACACCAAAAACATTCAGTACTTC.

This clone occurred many times. The V and J genes are TRBV2 and TRBJ1-6, with a weak D call TRBD1 (6 bases). V lost 8 bases and J 6 bases, leaving 17 bases between the germline ends. From germline, CDR1 is SNHLY and CDR2 FYNNEI. CDR3 length equals 15 residues. The CDR3, as DNA: TGTGCCAGCTGGCGGACAGCCATCCTTAATTCACCCCTCCACTTT. Translation gives CASWRTAILNSPLHF.

The V gene is TRBV28, the J gene TRBJ2-1, with 13 bases that match TRBD2. Losses at the gene ends were 6 bases for V and 6 bases for J; bases not matched to a gene: 8. Germline V gene sequence: CDR1 MDHEN, CDR2 SYDVKM. This CDR3 spans 16 amino acids. The CDR3 sequence is CASRGPLAGGPNEQFF. CDR3 nucleotides: TGTGCCAGCAGGGGGCCACTAGCGGGAGGGCCCAATGAGCAGTTCTTC. The full variable domain, in which reference TRBV28 and TRBJ2-1 provide the parts outside the CDR3, is DVKVTQSSRYLVKRTGEKVFLECVQDMDHENMFWYRQDPGLGLRLIYFSYDVKMKEKGDIPEGYSVSREKKERFSLILESASTNQTSMYLCASRGPLAGGPNEQFFGPGTRLTVL.

The chain carries TRBV5-1 and TRBJ2-1; a weak D match, TRBD1 (7 bases). Germline values: CDR1 SGHRS, CDR2 YFSETQ. The CDR3 has 14 amino acids. V lost 4 bases, J lost 2 bases, and 10 bases lay in between. The CDR3, as DNA: TGCGCCAGCAGCGGGGGGACAGCCTACAATGAGCAGTTCTTC. Its protein is CASSGGTAYNEQFF.

The chain carries TRBV28 and TRBJ2-3, with 7 nucleotides matching TRBD1. The ends lost 6 bases at V and 2 bases at J; junction bases unmatched: 5. The CDR3 has 14 residues. Per germline, CDR1 MDHEN and CDR2 SYDVKM. The CDR3 loop reads CASSKGAYTDTQYF. CDR3 nucleotide sequence: TGTGCCAGCAGCAAGGGGGCATACACAGATACGCAGTATTTT.

The V call is TRBV3-1 (or the pseudogene TRBV3-2), the J call TRBJ1-3; a possible D gene is TRBD1 (5 bases). The CDR3 covers 14 residues. V was trimmed by 4 bases and J by 0 bases, leaving 7 bases between them. Germline V gene lookup returns CDR1 LGHDT and CDR2 YNNKEL (reference sequence). CDR3 DNA sequence: TGTGCCAGCAGCCTAGGGGACTCTGGAAACACCATATATTTT. It is translated as CASSLGDSGNTIYF.